This TCR beta chain was sequenced in a study of regulatory T cells in long-lasting Graves disease. The time point: persistent/refractory GD, antithyroid drugs over 5 years with positive TRAb. PBMCs were the source of the RNA used for TCR sequencing. This clonotype was seen many times. The antigen is unknown. Study outcomes and limitations: What was studied was peripheral blood only, and not thyroid tissue. New patients shared fewer public clonotypes (roughly 1,000) than persistent patients did (approximately 2,700).

Germline assignment: CDR1 MDHEN and CDR2 SYDVKM. With 5 bases removed from V and 5 bases from J, the gap between germline ends came to 16 bases. There are 14 residues in the CDR3. iRepertoire HTBI primers and Arm-PCR of CDR3 regions built TCR beta libraries. In the authors' methods: Identified segments across samples numbered about 64 TRBV and approximately 13 TRBJ. Each CDR3 protein is one row after TCRdb ran MiXCR on the multiplex PCR reads. TCRdb, not the authors, supplied the V and J calls. The sample shows about 660,000 distinct CDR3 sequences, around 30% of them seen only once. Sample: peripheral blood mononuclear cells (PBMCs), taken when the disease was refractory, from a patient treated with antithyroid drugs. The TCR sequence derives from a female donor with Graves disease. V and J are TRBV28 and TRBJ2-7; possible D gene TRBD2, 5 bases. CDR3 sequence: CASSRGRHPHEQYF. The CDR3 DNA reads as TGTGCCAGCAGTCGAGGGAGACACCCTCACGAGCAGTACTTC.